The T cell receptor (beta chain) described here comes from a study of blood T cell repertoires in COVID-19. The method was immunoSEQ multiplex PCR; TCRdb's version includes in-frame clones alone and lacks a portion of them. The sample contains approximately 28,000 clones, around 72% of which appear only once. CDR3 length: 16 residues. Losses at the gene ends were 4 bases for V and 4 bases for J; bases not matched to a gene: 7. Germline V CDR1 and CDR2: SNHLY, FYNNEI. The clonotype comes from a boy aged 2-9 years with active or convalescent COVID-19. This sequence joins TRBV2 and TRBJ1-5, with TRBD1 matching 10 bases. Input material: peripheral blood. The CDR3 sequence is CASSARTGGWNQPQHF. The CDR3 region has the DNA TGTGCCAGCAGTGCCCGGACAGGGGGTTGGAATCAGCCCCAGCATTTT.